Listed below are T cell receptor beta chains from one sample, sequenced in a study of identical twins. TCRdb re-analysed the 5' RACE reads in MiXCR, keeping a single row per CDR3 protein. The repertoire consists of around 290,000 distinct CDR3 sequences, with less than 9.5% occurring once and the leading ten covering around 7.1%. The same specimen was also included in a second study, on yellow fever vaccine responses in identical twins.

Sequencing was carried out using CD8+ T cells sorted from blood. These TCRs come from a woman in her late teens or twenties in good health. Each CDR3 is given with its conserved first and last residue. Each record gives: J gene, V gene, CDR3 protein.

J gene: TRBJ2-1; V gene: TRBV19; CDR3 protein: CASRLAGLGDEQFF
J gene: TRBJ2-3; V gene: TRBV4-1; CDR3 protein: CASSQEGHPSTDTQYF
J gene: TRBJ2-1; V gene: TRBV5-1; CDR3 protein: CASRLGGQSTNEQFF
J gene: TRBJ2-2; V gene: TRBV12-3/TRBV12-4; CDR3 protein: CASSFGGRTGELFF
J gene: TRBJ2-7; V gene: TRBV20-1; CDR3 protein: CSASIRQAGGWEQYF
J gene: TRBJ2-1; V gene: TRBV7-6; CDR3 protein: CASSGGLAGVRVEQFF
J gene: TRBJ2-2; V gene: TRBV28; CDR3 protein: CASSLRLAGGHGELFF
J gene: TRBJ2-6; V gene: TRBV4-3; CDR3 protein: CASSQDGAASGANVLTF
J gene: TRBJ2-1; V gene: TRBV11-2; CDR3 protein: CASSTFPVDRYYNEQFF
J gene: TRBJ2-7; V gene: TRBV7-8; CDR3 protein: CASSTQTGAYEQYF
J gene: TRBJ1-5; V gene: TRBV30; CDR3 protein: CAWSTADSNQPQHF
J gene: TRBJ1-1; V gene: TRBV27; CDR3 protein: CASSFGENTEAFF
J gene: TRBJ2-7; V gene: TRBV5-5; CDR3 protein: CASSFGQGSSYEQYF
J gene: TRBJ2-2; V gene: TRBV19; CDR3 protein: CASSLSYLPIANTGELFF
J gene: TRBJ1-6; V gene: TRBV4-2; CDR3 protein: CASSQDWNMGNSPLHF
J gene: TRBJ2-7; V gene: TRBV6-5; CDR3 protein: CASSFRVFYEQYF
J gene: TRBJ2-7; V gene: TRBV30; CDR3 protein: CAWGMTGGSEQYF
J gene: TRBJ2-5; V gene: TRBV7-8; CDR3 protein: CASSSWPKETQYF
J gene: TRBJ2-1; V gene: TRBV20-1; CDR3 protein: CSATGTSAYNEQFF
J gene: TRBJ2-4; V gene: TRBV29-1; CDR3 protein: CSVEDTGWAKNIQYF
J gene: TRBJ2-3; V gene: TRBV4-1; CDR3 protein: CASSPREEDTQYF
J gene: TRBJ2-4; V gene: TRBV28; CDR3 protein: CASSSPGTPNGF
J gene: TRBJ2-2; V gene: TRBV10-3; CDR3 protein: CAISDLAETNTGELFF
J gene: TRBJ2-7; V gene: TRBV18; CDR3 protein: CASSPYLAGGPYEQYF
J gene: TRBJ2-7; V gene: TRBV7-2; CDR3 protein: CASSGSVTSGTYEQYF
J gene: TRBJ2-4; V gene: TRBV21-1; CDR3 protein: CASSNPRVGIQYF
J gene: TRBJ2-2; V gene: TRBV12-3/TRBV12-4; CDR3 protein: CASSSPFSKTGELFF
J gene: TRBJ2-3; V gene: TRBV27; CDR3 protein: CASSPDINTQYF
J gene: TRBJ2-1; V gene: TRBV4-1; CDR3 protein: CASSHRGVEQFF
J gene: TRBJ2-7; V gene: TRBV7-9; CDR3 protein: CASSSPGQVYEQYF
J gene: TRBJ1-2; V gene: TRBV3-1; CDR3 protein: CASSQGASLNYGYTF
J gene: TRBJ2-6; V gene: TRBV27; CDR3 protein: CASSLSSFLGANVLTF
J gene: TRBJ2-5; V gene: TRBV7-9; CDR3 protein: CASSSPSYPSGETQYF
J gene: TRBJ2-7; V gene: TRBV19; CDR3 protein: CASSIDDGDLYEQYF
J gene: TRBJ2-7; V gene: TRBV6-1; CDR3 protein: CASSQGLAGTEQYF
J gene: TRBJ2-7; V gene: TRBV4-3; CDR3 protein: CASSPGTSGANYEQYF
J gene: TRBJ2-7; V gene: TRBV19; CDR3 protein: CASSATSGIYEQYF